This TCR beta chain came from a study of OX40 agonist ivuxolimab in advanced cancers. Study summary: The drug used for patients, ivuxolimab, was an agonistic anti-OX40 (CD134) antibody.

This CDR3 has 12 residues. V shed 10 bases, J shed 8 bases, and the junction held 8 bases outside the gene matches. Germline CDR1 SNHLY, CDR2 FYNNEI. TCRdb's table, derived via immunoSEQ multiplex PCR, lists solely in-frame clones and lacks some. The sample has around 13,000 clones, under 90% seen once. Specimen: CD4+ or CD8+ T cells sorted from blood, collected in a trial of the OX40 agonist ivuxolimab. This TCR was recovered from an adult with an advanced solid tumor such as melanoma, head and neck, liver or kidney cancer. The V and J genes are TRBV2 and TRBJ1-2; the match to TRBD1 covers 9 bases. CDR3 loop: CANLRQGVGYTF. CDR3 coding DNA: TGTGCCAACCTAAGACAGGGGGTAGGCTACACCTTC.